The source of this T cell receptor (beta chain) is a study of T cells in Graves' hyperthyroidism and ophthalmopathy. Points from the study as a whole: A model built on 13 V-J features separated ophthalmopathy from stable hyperthyroidism.

Trimming took off 0 bases at V and 6 bases at J, with 15 bases between the two ends. The CDR3 extends over 15 amino acids. Germline CDR1 and CDR2: MNHNY and SVGAGI (reference sequence). Newly diagnosed hyperthyroidism, duration under 2 months, in patients aged 18 to 65. It was uncontrolled infection, other autoimmune disease, pregnancy or lactation that excluded patients. This clonotype was seen more than once but under ten times. No antigen is known for it. Amplification of TCR beta CDR3 regions was performed using RNA transcripts as template. The HTBI set primed first-round TCR CDR3 RT-PCR. TCRdb reprocessed the multiplex PCR reads via MiXCR and lists one record per CDR3 protein. The sample carries around 500,000 distinct CDR3 sequences, approximately 14% recorded once.

This sequence joins TRBV6-6 and TRBJ2-7; weak D call: TRBD2 (6 bases). This sequence was found in a woman between 18 and 29 years old with Graves' hyperthyroidism. Sequenced material: blood. CDR3 DNA: TGTGCCAGCAGTTACTCCGGCAGTTGGGAGGCCGAGCAGTACTTC. Translation: CASSYSGSWEAEQYF.